This TCR beta chain is drawn from a study of cytomegalovirus exposure and HLA in healthy donors. At the level of the study: Early released data comprised approximately 85 million unique TCRs from HLA-typed donors.

60 Vbeta and 13 Jbeta primers were used in PCR. Sequencing was performed with immunoSEQ multiplex PCR; in TCRdb, only in-frame clones are kept and a portion is missing. The sample holds some 120,000 clones, roughly a sixth seen once. Healthy people donating bone marrow made up the donors. Input material: PBMCs. The TCR sequence derives from a female donor in good health and CMV-seropositive.

This chain's CDR3 is CASSPTQGSLGQAYEQYF. Here the CDR3 DNA reads TGTGCCAGCAGCCCCACCCAAGGGAGCTTGGGACAGGCCTACGAGCAGTACTTC. The chain carries TRBV7-8 and TRBJ2-7, with TRBD1 matching over 8 bases. V lost 5 bases and J lost 2; bases outside the gene matches: 17. The CDR3 consists of 18 residues. The germline CDR1 and CDR2 sequences are SGHVS and FQNEAQ.